This T cell receptor (beta chain) emerged from a study of T cells in localized non-small cell lung cancer. The V and J ends lost 1 base and 1 base respectively, with 8 bases between them. Germline assignment: CDR1 SEHNR and CDR2 FQNEAQ (reference sequence). CDR3 length: 14 amino acids. Study results and limitations: Investigators sequenced only a single tumor region, leaving heterogeneity possible. A denser population of T cells in blood accompanied longer overall survival. Within adjacent lung there appeared a median approximately 57 of the top 100 tumor clones. Highest T cell clonality was seen in uninvolved adjacent lung, surpassing that measured in tumor.

A note on this clone: The antigen is undetermined.

Measured with immunoSEQ multiplex PCR; TCRdb has only the in-frame clones, and not every one. The sample holds 26,000 or so clones; 70% to 90% are singletons and the top ten take roughly 2.8%. This rearrangement joins TRBV7-9 to TRBJ2-7, with TRBD2 as a possible D gene (5 bases). The receptor was derived from a woman aged 18-49 years with stage I lung adenocarcinoma. Sequencing was performed on peripheral blood, taken before any cancer treatment. CDR3: CASSLDGGSYEQYF. The CDR3 region has the DNA TGTGCCAGCAGCTTAGACGGCGGGTCCTACGAGCAGTACTTC.